This T cell receptor beta chain derives from a study of ipilimumab plus nivolumab after autologous stem cell transplantation. Through week 26, nivolumab 3 mg/kg IV was given weeks 1, 4, 7, 10, then biweekly. Data came from immunoSEQ multiplex PCR; TCRdb stores just in-frame clones and leaves some out. In the table there are 15,000 to 20,000 clones, about 81% of which are singletons. The CDR3 loop spans 15 amino acids. The J segment lost 0 bases and the V segment lost 4 bases, leaving 4 bases of the junction unmatched. Germline V gives CDR1 SGHDT, CDR2 YYEEEE. The sample was PBMCs, taken in a trial of ipilimumab plus nivolumab as post-transplant consolidation. The sequence derives from a male donor with diffuse large B-cell lymphoma. The V and J genes are TRBV5-6 and TRBJ2-5; 9 bases are shared with TRBD1. The CDR3 DNA follows: TGTGCCAGCAGCAGAGACAGGGGGTACCAAGAGACCCAGTACTTC. Its translation is CASSRDRGYQETQYF.